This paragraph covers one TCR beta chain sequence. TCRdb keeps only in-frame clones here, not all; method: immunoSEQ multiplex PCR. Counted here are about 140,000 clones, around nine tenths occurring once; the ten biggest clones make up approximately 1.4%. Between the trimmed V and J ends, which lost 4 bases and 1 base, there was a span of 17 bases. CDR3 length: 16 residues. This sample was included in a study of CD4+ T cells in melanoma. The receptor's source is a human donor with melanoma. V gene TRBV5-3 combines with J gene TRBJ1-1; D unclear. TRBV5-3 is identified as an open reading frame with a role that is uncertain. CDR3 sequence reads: CARSMCGWTENTEAFF. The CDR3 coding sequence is TGTGCCAGAAGCATGTGTGGTTGGACGGAGAACACTGAAGCTTTCTTT.